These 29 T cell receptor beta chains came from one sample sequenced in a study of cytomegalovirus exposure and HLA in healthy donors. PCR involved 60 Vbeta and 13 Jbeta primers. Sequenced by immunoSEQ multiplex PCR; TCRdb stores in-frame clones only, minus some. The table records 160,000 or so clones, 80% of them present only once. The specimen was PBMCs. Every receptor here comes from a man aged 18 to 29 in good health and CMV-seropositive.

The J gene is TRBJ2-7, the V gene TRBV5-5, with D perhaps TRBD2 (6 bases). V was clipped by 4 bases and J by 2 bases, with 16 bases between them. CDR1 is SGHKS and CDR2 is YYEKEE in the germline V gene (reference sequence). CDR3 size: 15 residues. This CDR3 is CASSGGDVGTYEQYF. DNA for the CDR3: TGTGCCAGCAGCGGCGGGGATGTAGGGACCTACGAGCAGTACTTC.

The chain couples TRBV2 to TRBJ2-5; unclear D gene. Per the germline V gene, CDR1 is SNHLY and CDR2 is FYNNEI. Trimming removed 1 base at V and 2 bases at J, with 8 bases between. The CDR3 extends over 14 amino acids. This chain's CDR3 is CASSEGQAQETQYF. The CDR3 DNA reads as TGTGCCAGCAGTGAAGGGCAGGCTCAAGAGACCCAGTACTTC.

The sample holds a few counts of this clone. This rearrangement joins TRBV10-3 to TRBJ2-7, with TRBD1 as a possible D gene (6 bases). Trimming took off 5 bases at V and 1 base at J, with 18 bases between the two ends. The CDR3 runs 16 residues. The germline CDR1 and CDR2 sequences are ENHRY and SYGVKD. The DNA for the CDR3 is TGTGCCATCAGTAACGTCGGGGACACGGGGTCCTACGAGCAGTACTTC. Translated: CAISNVGDTGSYEQYF.

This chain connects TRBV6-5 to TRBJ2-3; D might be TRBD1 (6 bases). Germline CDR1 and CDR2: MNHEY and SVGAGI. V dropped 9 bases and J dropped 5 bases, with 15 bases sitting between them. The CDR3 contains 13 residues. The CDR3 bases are TGTGCCAGGAAGTGGGGGCCGGTAGATACGCAGTATTTT. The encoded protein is CARKWGPVDTQYF.

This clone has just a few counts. CDR3 sequence reads: CASRPRTGKDTEAFF. The CDR3 DNA sequence: TGTGCCAGCAGACCACGGACAGGGAAGGACACTGAAGCTTTCTTT. This chain connects TRBV14 to TRBJ1-1, with 8 positions matching TRBD1. The germline V gene encodes CDR1 SGHDN and CDR2 FVKESK. The CDR3 consists of 15 residues. V was clipped by 6 bases and J by 3 bases; unmatched bases: 9. The full variable domain, its missing parts supplied by reference TRBV14 and TRBJ1-1, is EAGVTQFPSHSVIEKGQTVTLRCDPISGHDNLYWYRRVMGKEIKFLLHFVKESKQDESGMPNNRFLAERTGGTYSTLKVQPAELEDSGVYFCASRPRTGKDTEAFFGQGTRLTVV.

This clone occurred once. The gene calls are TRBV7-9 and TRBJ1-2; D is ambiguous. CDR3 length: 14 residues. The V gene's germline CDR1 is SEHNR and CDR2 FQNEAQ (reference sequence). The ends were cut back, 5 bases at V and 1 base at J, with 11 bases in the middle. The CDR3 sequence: CASSVYSSNYGYTF. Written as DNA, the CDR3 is TGTGCCAGCAGCGTATACAGTAGTAACTATGGCTACACCTTC.

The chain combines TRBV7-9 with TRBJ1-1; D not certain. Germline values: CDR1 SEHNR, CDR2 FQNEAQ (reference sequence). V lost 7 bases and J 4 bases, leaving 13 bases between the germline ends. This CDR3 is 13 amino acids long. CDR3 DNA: TGTGCCAGCACCTACCCAGCGGGCACTGAAGCTTTCTTT. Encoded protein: CASTYPAGTEAFF.

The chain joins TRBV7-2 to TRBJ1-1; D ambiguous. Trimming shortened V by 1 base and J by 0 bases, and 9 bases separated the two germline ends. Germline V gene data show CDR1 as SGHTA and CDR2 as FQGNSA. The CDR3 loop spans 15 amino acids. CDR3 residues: CASSLVGTMNTEAFF. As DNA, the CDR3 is TGTGCCAGCAGCTTAGTGGGCACCATGAACACTGAAGCTTTCTTT.

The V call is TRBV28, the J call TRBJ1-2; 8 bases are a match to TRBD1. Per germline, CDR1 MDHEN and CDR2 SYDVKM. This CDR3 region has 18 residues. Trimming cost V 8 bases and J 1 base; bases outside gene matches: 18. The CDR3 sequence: CASSTTFIGQGGNYGYTF. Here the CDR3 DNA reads TGTGCCAGCTCTACCACTTTCATAGGACAGGGTGGTAACTATGGCTACACCTTC.

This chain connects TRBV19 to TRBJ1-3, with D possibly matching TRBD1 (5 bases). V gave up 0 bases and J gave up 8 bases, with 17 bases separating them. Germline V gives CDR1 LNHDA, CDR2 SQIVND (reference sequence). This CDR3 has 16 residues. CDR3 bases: TGTGCCAGTAGTATAGATCGCGGCCTCCAAGGGGACACCATATATTTT. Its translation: CASSIDRGLQGDTIYF.

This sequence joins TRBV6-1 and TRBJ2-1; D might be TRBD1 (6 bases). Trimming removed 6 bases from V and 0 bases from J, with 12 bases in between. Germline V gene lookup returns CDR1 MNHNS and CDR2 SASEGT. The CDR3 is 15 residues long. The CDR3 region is CASSGTSSSYNEQFF. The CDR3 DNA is TGTGCCAGCAGCGGGACAAGTAGCTCCTACAATGAGCAGTTCTTC.

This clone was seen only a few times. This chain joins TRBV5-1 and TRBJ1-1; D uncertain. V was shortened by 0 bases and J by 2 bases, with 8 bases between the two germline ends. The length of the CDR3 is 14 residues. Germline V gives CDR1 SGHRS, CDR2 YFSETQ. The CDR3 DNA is TGCGCCAGCAGCTTGGACGGGAAAAACACTGAAGCTTTCTTT. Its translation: CASSLDGKNTEAFF.

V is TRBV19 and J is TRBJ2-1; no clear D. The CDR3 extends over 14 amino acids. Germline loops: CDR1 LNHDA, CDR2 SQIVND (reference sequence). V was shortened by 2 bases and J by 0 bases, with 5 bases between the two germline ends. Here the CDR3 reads CASSISSSYNEQFF. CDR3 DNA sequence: TGTGCCAGTAGTATAAGTAGCTCCTACAATGAGCAGTTCTTC.

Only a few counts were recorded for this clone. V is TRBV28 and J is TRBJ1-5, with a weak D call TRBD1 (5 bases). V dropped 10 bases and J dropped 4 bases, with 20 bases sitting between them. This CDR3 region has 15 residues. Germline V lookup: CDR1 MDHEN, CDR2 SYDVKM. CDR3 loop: CAIRNGGHSNQPQHF. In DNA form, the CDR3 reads TGTGCCATCCGCAACGGTGGACACTCAAATCAGCCCCAGCATTTT.

CDR3 residues: CASSPRQGPNEKLFF. Here the CDR3 DNA reads TGTGCCAGCAGCCCACGACAGGGCCCTAATGAAAAACTGTTTTTT. V is TRBV7-9 and J is TRBJ1-4, with 7 bases aligning to TRBD1. The germline V gene has CDR1 SEHNR and CDR2 FQNEAQ (reference sequence). V gave up 5 bases and J gave up 3 bases; unmatched junction bases: 6. There are 15 residues in the CDR3.

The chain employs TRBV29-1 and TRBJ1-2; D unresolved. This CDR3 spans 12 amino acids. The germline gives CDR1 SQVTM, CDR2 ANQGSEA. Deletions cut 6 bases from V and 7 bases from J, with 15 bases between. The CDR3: CSVITLVAGYTF. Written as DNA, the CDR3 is TGCAGCGTCATCACACTGGTAGCTGGCTACACCTTC.

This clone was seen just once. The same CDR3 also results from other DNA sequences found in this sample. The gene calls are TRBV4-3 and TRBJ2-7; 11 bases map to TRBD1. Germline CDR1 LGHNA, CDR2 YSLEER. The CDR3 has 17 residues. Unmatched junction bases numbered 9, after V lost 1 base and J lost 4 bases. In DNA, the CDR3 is TGCGCCAGCAGCCAAGCCCCGTCCGGGACAGGGGGGTACGAGCAGTACTTC. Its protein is CASSQAPSGTGGYEQYF.

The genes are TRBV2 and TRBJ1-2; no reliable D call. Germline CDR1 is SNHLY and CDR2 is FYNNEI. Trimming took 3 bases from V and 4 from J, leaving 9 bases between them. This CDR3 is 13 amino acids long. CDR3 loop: CASSEARFYGYTF. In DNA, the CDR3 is TGTGCCAGCAGTGAGGCCAGGTTCTATGGCTACACCTTC. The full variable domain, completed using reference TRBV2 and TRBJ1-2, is EPEVTQTPSHQVTQMGQEVILRCVPISNHLYFYWYRQILGQKVEFLVSFYNNEISEKSEIFDDQFSVERPDGSNFTLKIRSTKLEDSAMYFCASSEARFYGYTFGSGTRLTVV.

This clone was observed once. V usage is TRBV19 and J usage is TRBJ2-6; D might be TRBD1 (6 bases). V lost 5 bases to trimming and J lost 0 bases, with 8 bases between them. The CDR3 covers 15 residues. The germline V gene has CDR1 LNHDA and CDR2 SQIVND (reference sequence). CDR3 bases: TGTGCCAGTAGTCCAGGGGACTCTGGGGCCAACGTCCTGACTTTC. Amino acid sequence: CASSPGDSGANVLTF.

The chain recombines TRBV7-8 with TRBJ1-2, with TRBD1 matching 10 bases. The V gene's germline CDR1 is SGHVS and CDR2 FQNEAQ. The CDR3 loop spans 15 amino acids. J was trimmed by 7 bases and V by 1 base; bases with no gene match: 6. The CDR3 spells CASSLGGRTGGGYTF. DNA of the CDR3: TGTGCCAGCAGCTTAGGGGGACGGACAGGGGGTGGCTACACCTTC.

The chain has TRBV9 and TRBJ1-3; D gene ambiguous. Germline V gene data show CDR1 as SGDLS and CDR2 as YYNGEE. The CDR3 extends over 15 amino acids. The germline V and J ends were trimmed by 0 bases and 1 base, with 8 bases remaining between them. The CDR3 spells CASSVDGESGNTIYF. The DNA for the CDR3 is TGTGCCAGCAGCGTAGACGGGGAATCTGGAAACACCATATATTTT. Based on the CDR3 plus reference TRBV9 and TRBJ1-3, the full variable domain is DSGVTQTPKHLITATGQRVTLRCSPRSGDLSVYWYQQSLDQGLQFLIQYYNGEERAKGNILERFSAQQFPDLHSELNLSSLELGDSALYFCASSVDGESGNTIYFGEGSWLTVV.

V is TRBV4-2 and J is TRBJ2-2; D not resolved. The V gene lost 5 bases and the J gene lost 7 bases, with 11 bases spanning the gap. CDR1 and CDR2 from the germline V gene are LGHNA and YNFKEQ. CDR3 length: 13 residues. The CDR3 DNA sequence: TGTGCCAGCAGCAGTAGCTTGAGCGGGGAGCTGTTTTTT. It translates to CASSSSLSGELFF.

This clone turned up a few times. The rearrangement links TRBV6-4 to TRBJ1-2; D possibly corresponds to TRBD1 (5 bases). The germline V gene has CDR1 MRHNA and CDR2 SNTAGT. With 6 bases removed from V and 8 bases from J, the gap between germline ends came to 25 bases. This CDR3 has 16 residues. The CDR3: CASSAGRANYKGGYTF. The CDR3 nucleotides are TGTGCCAGCAGCGCTGGAAGAGCTAACTATAAGGGGGGCTACACCTTC.

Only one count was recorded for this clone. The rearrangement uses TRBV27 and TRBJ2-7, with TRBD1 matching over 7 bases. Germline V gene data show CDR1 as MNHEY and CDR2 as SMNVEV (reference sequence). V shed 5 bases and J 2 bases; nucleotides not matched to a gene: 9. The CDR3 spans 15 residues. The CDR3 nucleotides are TGTGCCAGCAGTCGCCCGGGACAGATCCCCTACGAGCAGTACTTC. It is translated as CASSRPGQIPYEQYF.

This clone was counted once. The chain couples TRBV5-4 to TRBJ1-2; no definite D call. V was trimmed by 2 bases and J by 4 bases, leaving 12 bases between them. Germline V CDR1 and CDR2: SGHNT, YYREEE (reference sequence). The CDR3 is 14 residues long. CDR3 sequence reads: CASSFTDAGYGYTF. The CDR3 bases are TGTGCCAGCAGCTTTACCGATGCAGGCTATGGCTACACCTTC.

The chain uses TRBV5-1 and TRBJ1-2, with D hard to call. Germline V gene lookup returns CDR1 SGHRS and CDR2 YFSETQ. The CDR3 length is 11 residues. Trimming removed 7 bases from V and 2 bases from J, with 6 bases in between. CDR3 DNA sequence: TGCGCCAGCGGGGAGAACTATGGCTACACCTTC. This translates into CASGENYGYTF.

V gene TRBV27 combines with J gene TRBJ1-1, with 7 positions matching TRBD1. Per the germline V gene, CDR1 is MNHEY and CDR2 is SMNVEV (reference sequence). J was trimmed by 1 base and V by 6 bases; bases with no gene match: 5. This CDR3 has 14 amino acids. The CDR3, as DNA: TGTGCCAGCAGAACTCGGACAGGGAACACTGAAGCTTTCTTT. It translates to CASRTRTGNTEAFF.

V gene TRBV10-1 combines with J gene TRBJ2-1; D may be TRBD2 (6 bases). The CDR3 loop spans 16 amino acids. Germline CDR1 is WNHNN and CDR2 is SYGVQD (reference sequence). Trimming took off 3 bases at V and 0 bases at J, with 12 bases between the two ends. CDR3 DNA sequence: TGCGCCAGCAGTGACCCCGGGAGAACCTCCTACAATGAGCAGTTCTTC. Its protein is CASSDPGRTSYNEQFF.

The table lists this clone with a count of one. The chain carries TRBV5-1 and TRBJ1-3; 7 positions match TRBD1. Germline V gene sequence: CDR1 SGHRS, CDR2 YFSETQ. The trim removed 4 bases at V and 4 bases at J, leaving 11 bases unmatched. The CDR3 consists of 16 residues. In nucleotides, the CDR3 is TGCGCCAGCAGCCTCGGCGACAGGGTTTCGGGAAACACCATATATTTT. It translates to CASSLGDRVSGNTIYF.